This TCR beta chain was sequenced during a study of T cells in Graves' hyperthyroidism and ophthalmopathy. This clonotype was recorded at least ten times. TCR beta CDR3 sequences were amplified from RNA transcripts. Using the HTBI primer set, a first-round RT-PCR was run on the TCR CDR3. TCRdb processed the multiplex PCR reads anew with MiXCR; each CDR3 protein has one entry. The profile shows under 300,000 distinct CDR3 sequences, roughly 13% of them singletons. CDR1 and CDR2 from the germline V gene are DFQATT and SNEGSKA (reference sequence). The CDR3 is made up of 15 amino acids. Trimming stripped 0 bases from V and 0 bases from J, with 9 bases between.

The chain links TRBV20-1 to TRBJ1-5; D is unresolved. The sequencing sample was made of blood. The sequence was obtained from a woman between 40 and 55 years old with Graves' hyperthyroidism. The DNA of the CDR3 is TGCAGTGCTAGAGATAGACGGAATAGCAATCAGCCCCAGCATTTT. It specifies CSARDRRNSNQPQHF.